Below, 16 T cell receptor beta chains from the same sample are listed, as sequenced in a study of T cells after yellow fever vaccination. MiXCR, applied by TCRdb to the 5' RACE reads, yields one record per CDR3 protein. The sample has some 290,000 distinct CDR3 sequences, roughly 10% seen once. The specimen was CD4+ T cells sorted from PBMCs, collected 45 days after the yellow fever booster vaccination. Every receptor here comes from a man between 18 and 29 years old who received the YFV17D yellow fever vaccine.

The V and J genes are TRBV19 and TRBJ1-2; D is uncertain. Germline lookup yields CDR1 LNHDA and CDR2 SQIVND (reference sequence). CDR3 size: 11 residues. Trimming took 6 bases from V and 0 from J, leaving 2 bases between them. The CDR3 coding sequence is TGTGCCAGTAGGACTAACTATGGCTACACCTTC. Its protein is CASRTNYGYTF.

The table lists this clonotype with a few counts. The chain has TRBV2 and TRBJ2-3; 8 nucleotides align to TRBD2. The CDR3 spans 14 residues. J was trimmed by 3 bases and V by 8 bases; bases with no gene match: 7. From germline, CDR1 is SNHLY and CDR2 FYNNEI. In DNA form, the CDR3 reads TGTGCCAGCGGGGAACTAGCGGAGACAGATACGCAGTATTTT. Its protein product is CASGELAETDTQYF. The full variable domain, in which reference TRBV2 and TRBJ2-3 provide the parts outside the CDR3, is EPEVTQTPSHQVTQMGQEVILRCVPISNHLYFYWYRQILGQKVEFLVSFYNNEISEKSEIFDDQFSVERPDGSNFTLKIRSTKLEDSAMYFCASGELAETDTQYFGPGTRLTVL.

The chain recombines TRBV7-2 with TRBJ2-1, with D possibly being TRBD2 (5 bases). Trimming took 0 bases from V and 6 from J, leaving 9 bases between them. CDR1 is SGHTA, CDR2 FQGNSA, per germline. CDR3 length: 14 residues. The CDR3 sequence: CASSLARTANEQFF. The CDR3 bases are TGTGCCAGCAGCTTAGCCCGGACTGCCAATGAGCAGTTCTTC.

This clonotype was observed a handful of times. This chain uses TRBV9 with TRBJ2-2; possible D gene TRBD2, 6 bases. The CDR3 is made up of 13 amino acids. Germline CDR1 is SGDLS and CDR2 is YYNGEE. Trimming removed 5 bases from V and 1 base from J, with 6 bases in between. CDR3: CASREGNTGELFF. The CDR3 DNA is TGTGCCAGCAGGGAGGGGAACACCGGGGAGCTGTTTTTT.

Only a few counts were recorded for this clonotype. This rearrangement joins TRBV19 to TRBJ1-6; no clear D gene. Trimming pared 9 bases from V and 6 bases from J, leaving 12 bases between. The CDR3 is 13 amino acids. Germline V gene lookup returns CDR1 LNHDA and CDR2 SQIVND (reference sequence). In DNA, the CDR3 is TGTGCCAGCCTAGGAGGAGGTAATTCACCCCTCCACTTT. Its translation: CASLGGGNSPLHF.

In its sample, this clonotype was seen a few times. The chain carries TRBV5-1 and TRBJ1-1, with D tentatively TRBD1 (6 bases). Per the germline V gene, CDR1 is SGHRS and CDR2 is YFSETQ. Trimming took off 5 bases at V and 5 bases at J, with 13 bases between the two ends. The CDR3 sequence is 13 residues long. CDR3 sequence reads: CASREGGWTEAFF. The CDR3 DNA sequence: TGCGCCAGCAGAGAAGGGGGTTGGACTGAAGCTTTCTTT.

This rearrangement joins TRBV20-1 to TRBJ2-5; D may be TRBD1 (5 bases). The CDR3 runs to 11 residues. Germline CDR1 is DFQATT and CDR2 is SNEGSKA (reference sequence). Trimming shortened V by 4 bases and J by 6 bases, and 9 bases separated the two germline ends. The CDR3 DNA sequence: TGCAGTGCTAACAGGCGGCAGACCCAGTACTTC. It encodes CSANRRQTQYF.

The rearrangement links TRBV4-3 to TRBJ2-3; 14 nucleotides match TRBD2. The CDR3 is 17 residues long. With 2 bases clipped from V and 5 bases from J, the junction kept 6 bases outside the gene matches. Per the germline V gene, CDR1 is LGHNA and CDR2 is YSLEER. The chain's CDR3 is CASSQRLAGGQGDTQYF. CDR3 DNA sequence: TGCGCCAGCAGCCAACGACTAGCGGGGGGGCAAGGAGATACGCAGTATTTT.

This chain connects TRBV5-4 to TRBJ1-1; D is possibly TRBD1 (5 bases). V was trimmed by 4 bases and J by 8 bases, leaving 12 bases between them. Germline-derived CDR1 and CDR2 are SGHNT and YYREEE (reference sequence). The CDR3 consists of 12 residues. This CDR3 is CASSTIGGEAFF. The CDR3 nucleotides read TGTGCCAGCAGCACTATCGGGGGGGAAGCTTTCTTT.

V gene TRBV3-1 combines with J gene TRBJ1-6, with D hard to call. The length of the CDR3 is 12 residues. V lost 5 bases and J 8 bases, leaving 7 bases between the germline ends. Germline V lookup: CDR1 LGHDT, CDR2 YNNKEL (reference sequence). DNA of the CDR3: TGTGCCAGCAGCTCATTGTATTCACCCCTCCACTTT. Protein: CASSSLYSPLHF.

This clonotype was observed a handful of times. The chain recombines TRBV3-1 with TRBJ2-1; the match to TRBD1 covers 10 bases. Germline assignment: CDR1 LGHDT and CDR2 YNNKEL (reference sequence). The CDR3 totals 16 residues. The V gene end was trimmed by 1 base and the J gene end by 7 bases; junction bases not matched to a gene: 7. In DNA, the CDR3 is TGTGCCAGCAGCCAAGTTGGGACAGGGGACGGGAATGAGCAGTTCTTC. Translating gives CASSQVGTGDGNEQFF.

This sequence joins TRBV7-2 and TRBJ2-5; D not resolved. Trimming took off 4 bases at V and 0 bases at J, with 12 bases between the two ends. Germline CDR1 and CDR2: SGHTA and FQGNSA. The CDR3 consists of 15 residues. CDR3 nucleotides: TGTGCCAGCAGCTCCGCGGCAGCGTACCAAGAGACCCAGTACTTC. Its translation is CASSSAAAYQETQYF.

J is TRBJ2-5 and V is TRBV7-2; D tentatively reads TRBD1 or TRBD2 (5 bases each). Trimming took 3 bases from V and 5 from J, leaving 13 bases between them. Germline values: CDR1 SGHTA, CDR2 FQGNSA. The CDR3 is 14 residues long. CDR3: CASSLGRWGETQYF. The CDR3 DNA reads as TGTGCCAGCAGCTTGGGCCGATGGGGGGAGACCCAGTACTTC.

This clonotype was seen a handful of times. The chain recombines TRBV12-3 or TRBV12-4 with TRBJ2-7, with D perhaps TRBD1 or TRBD2 (7 bases each). The ends were cut back, 6 bases at V and 3 bases at J, with 18 bases in the middle. The CDR3 is made up of 15 amino acids. CDR3 residues: CASRPRGGQYYEQYF. The CDR3 DNA reads TGTGCCAGCAGACCCAGGGGGGGGCAGTACTACGAGCAGTACTTC.

This clonotype was counted ten times or more. V is TRBV12-3 or TRBV12-4 and J is TRBJ2-3; no firm D call. This CDR3 is 14 amino acids long. The ends were cut back, 5 bases at V and 4 bases at J, with 13 bases in the middle. CDR3 region: CASSQRRRPDTQYF. The CDR3 DNA reads as TGTGCCAGCAGTCAAAGACGGCGGCCAGATACGCAGTATTTT.

The chain joins TRBV5-1 to TRBJ2-5, with 7 bases identical to TRBD1. After removal of 9 bases from V and 5 bases from J, the junction contained 13 bases not matched to a gene. Germline CDR1 reads SGHRS; CDR2 reads YFSETQ. This CDR3 comprises 14 residues. This CDR3 is CATKSGTAGETQYF. DNA of the CDR3: TGCGCCACCAAATCCGGGACAGCTGGGGAGACCCAGTACTTC.